This TCR beta chain is drawn from a study of T-cell reconstitution after alpha-beta-depleted transplantation in children. Points from the study as a whole: A year had passed since transplant, and T-cell counts and diversity by then came mostly from newly produced T cells. After transplant, at about two months, alpha-beta T cells were reportedly derived from several hundred expanded graft clones. Some patients owed their high day-60 TCRbeta diversity to surviving recipient T cells and thymic progenitors.

Unique molecular identifiers were incorporated when the TCRbeta library was constructed. From the PCR reads, TCRdb called clonotypes with MiXCR, one entry per CDR3 protein. The table lists hundreds of thousands of distinct CDR3 sequences, roughly 15% of them singletons. CDR3 length: 14 amino acids. Germline CDR1 is LNHNV and CDR2 is YYDKDF (reference sequence). V was clipped by 8 bases and J by 4 bases; unmatched bases: 9. This clonotype has only a few counts. Its antigen is not identified. The source of this sequence is a male patient aged 2-9 years who had a stem cell transplant for acute lymphoblastic leukemia, so the T cells may come from the graft donor. The material was PBMCs, mostly from graft donor cells, obtained 360 days after TCRalphabeta/CD19-depleted stem cell transplant. This chain uses TRBV15 with TRBJ1-1; 8 nucleotides match TRBD1. The CDR3 bases are TGTGCCACCCGGACAGGGTCGCAAGGCACTGAAGCTTTCTTT. As protein: CATRTGSQGTEAFF. The entire variable domain, with the rest obtained from reference TRBV15 and TRBJ1-1, is as follows: DAMVIQNPRYQVTQFGKPVTLSCSQTLNHNVMYWYQQKSSQAPKLLFHYYDKDFNNEADTPDNFQSRRPNTSFCFLDIRSPGLGDTAMYLCATRTGSQGTEAFFGQGTRLTVV.